The clone carrying this T cell receptor (beta chain) came up a few times. In the source study's methods: Reference gene primers were amplified, and this amplification served to estimate nucleated cell counts. Profiling relied on immunoSEQ multiplex PCR, and the TCRdb table lists in-frame clones only, not all of them. That table gives V, J and clone size, and the DNA gave D and trimming. The sample includes over 150,000 clones, 80% of them seen just once. The germline CDR1 and CDR2 sequences are SGHNT and YYREEE (reference sequence). The CDR3 is made up of 14 amino acids. Losses at the gene ends were 6 bases for V and 7 bases for J; bases not matched to a gene: 6. The source of the sample is a study of blood T cell repertoires in COVID-19.

V usage is TRBV5-4 and J usage is TRBJ1-6, with TRBD1 identical over 8 bases. The sequencing sample was made of PBMCs or T cells enriched from blood (not recorded which). This sequence was found in a woman in her fifties or sixties who had recovered from COVID-19. CDR3 DNA sequence: TGTGCCAGCACCATTGACAGGGGAAATTCACCCCTCCACTTT. Its protein product is CASTIDRGNSPLHF. Variable domain in full (rest from reference TRBV5-4 and TRBJ1-6): ETGVTQSPTHLIKTRGQQVTLRCSSQSGHNTVSWYQQALGQGPQFIFQYYREEENGRGNFPPRFSGLQFPNYSSELNVNALELDDSALYLCASTIDRGNSPLHFGNGTRLTVT.